This paragraph covers one T cell receptor (beta chain) sequence. Antigen: not known. This entry belongs to a study of cytomegalovirus exposure and HLA in healthy donors. Study results and caveats: In vitro assays verified that three CMV-associated chains recognized CMV antigens specifically.

With 60 Vbeta and 13 Jbeta primers, the PCR was carried out. Profiled with immunoSEQ multiplex PCR; TCRdb holds only in-frame clones, not every one. The repertoire holds 280,000 or so clones, with over 85% as singletons. The V end lost 0 bases, the J end lost 4 bases, and 11 bases lay between the germline ends. This CDR3 spans 14 amino acids. Per germline, CDR1 SGHRS and CDR2 YFSETQ. The rearrangement links TRBV5-1 to TRBJ2-7; the D gene is possibly TRBD2 (5 bases). Specimen: PBMCs. The TCR sequence derives from a woman aged 18-29 years in good health and CMV-seronegative. The DNA for the CDR3 is TGCGCCAGCAGCTTGGCTCTGGGCGGGTACGAGCAGTACTTC. Protein: CASSLALGGYEQYF.